These 27 T cell receptor beta chains originate from one sample sequenced in a study of shared clonotypes between healthy human individuals. The protocol was immunoSEQ multiplex PCR, while the TCRdb copy is restricted to in-frame clones and leaves out a portion. The sample includes 2,500,000 or so clones, approximately 94% of them seen just once. The specimen sequenced was naive CD4+ T cells sorted from blood. The subset was: CD45RA+ positively selected. The receptors were gathered from a man younger than 30 in good health.

The chain joins TRBV25-1 to TRBJ1-2, with 11 bases aligning to TRBD1. Germline CDR1 reads MGHDK; CDR2 reads SYGVNS. This CDR3 has 15 residues. Trimming cost V 2 bases and J 4 bases; bases outside gene matches: 3. The CDR3 DNA reads as TGTGCCAGCAGTGAACCGGGACAGGGGGGCTATGGCTACACCTTC. Amino acid sequence: CASSEPGQGGYGYTF.

The chain has TRBV30 and TRBJ1-4, with TRBD1 as a possible D gene (6 bases). CDR3 size: 12 residues. The V end was cut by 8 bases, the J end by 5 bases, with 12 bases between. CDR1 is GTSNPN and CDR2 is SVGIG in the germline V gene (reference sequence). CDR3 DNA: TGTGCCGGACAGAGGATAAATGAAAAACTGTTTTTT. This encodes CAGQRINEKLFF.

The chain carries TRBV5-1 and TRBJ2-2, with TRBD1 as a possible D gene (5 bases). The V end was cut by 1 base, the J end by 6 bases, with 7 bases between. This CDR3 is built from 13 residues. Germline lookup yields CDR1 SGHRS and CDR2 YFSETQ. The CDR3 here is CASSLSRAGELFF. Here the CDR3 DNA reads TGCGCCAGCAGCTTGTCCAGGGCCGGGGAGCTGTTTTTT.

The chain links TRBV6-1 to TRBJ2-1; 7 nucleotides agree with TRBD1. Trimming took 3 bases from V and 7 from J; bases not matched to a gene: 9. Germline assignment: CDR1 MNHNS and CDR2 SASEGT. This CDR3 spans 15 amino acids. DNA of the CDR3: TGTGCCAGCAGTGATGACAGGGCCTATTGGAATGAGCAGTTCTTC. This translates into CASSDDRAYWNEQFF.

CDR3 protein: CASSEHTEAGQHYGYTF. In DNA, the CDR3 is TGCGCCAGCAGTGAACACACGGAAGCGGGACAGCACTATGGCTACACCTTC. The rearrangement joins TRBV5-1 to TRBJ1-2; 7 bases map to TRBD1. V lost 5 bases and J lost 3; bases outside the gene matches: 16. The CDR3 length is 17 residues. Germline-derived CDR1 and CDR2 are SGHRS and YFSETQ.

The gene calls are TRBV6-1 and TRBJ2-5; the D is unclear. The CDR3 sequence is 12 residues long. Germline CDR1 is MNHNS and CDR2 is SASEGT. Trimming removed 3 bases from V and 13 bases from J, with 15 bases in between. The CDR3 region has the DNA TGTGCCAGCAGTGACGAGATACAGAGAACGTACTTC. It yields the protein CASSDEIQRTYF.

V usage is TRBV30 and J usage is TRBJ2-1, with D perhaps TRBD1 (6 bases). Germline-derived CDR1 and CDR2 are GTSNPN and SVGIG (reference sequence). The V end lost 1 base, the J end lost 0 bases, and 13 bases lay between the germline ends. The CDR3 has 16 residues. This chain's CDR3 is CAWSGRGGSSYNEQFF. DNA for the CDR3: TGTGCCTGGAGTGGTCGTGGGGGCAGCTCCTACAATGAGCAGTTCTTC.

The chain has TRBV7-2 and TRBJ2-5; TRBD1 aligns across 7 bases. Germline V gene lookup returns CDR1 SGHTA and CDR2 FQGNSA. J lost 3 bases, V lost 5 bases, and 6 bases had no gene match. CDR3 length: 14 residues. The CDR3 region has the DNA TGTGCCAGCAGCGATGGGACAGCTAAAGAGACCCAGTACTTC. Translation gives CASSDGTAKETQYF.

The chain combines TRBV4-1 with TRBJ2-5; D unresolved. Germline CDR1 reads MGHRA; CDR2 reads YSYEKL. The length of the CDR3 is 14 residues. With 2 bases removed from V and 5 bases from J, the gap between germline ends came to 12 bases. The CDR3: CASSQNRFGETQYF. CDR3 DNA sequence: TGCGCCAGCAGCCAAAACCGGTTTGGGGAGACCCAGTACTTC.

V gene TRBV10-3 combines with J gene TRBJ2-2; 10 bases align to TRBD2. Germline V gene data show CDR1 as ENHRY and CDR2 as SYGVKD. The CDR3 contains 17 residues. V trimming: 2 bases; J trimming: 10 bases; junction bases outside the gene matches: 13. CDR3 loop: CAISEMFGLAVEVELFF. DNA of the CDR3: TGTGCCATCAGTGAGATGTTTGGACTAGCGGTCGAGGTGGAGCTGTTTTTT.

V and J are TRBV7-2 and TRBJ2-1, with D possibly called TRBD1 or TRBD2 (5 bases each). This CDR3 region has 13 residues. Germline V CDR1 and CDR2: SGHTA, FQGNSA. Trimming removed 5 bases at V and 6 bases at J, with 11 bases between. The CDR3 bases are TGTGCCAGCAGCATCGGGACGATCAATGAGCAGTTCTTC. Protein product: CASSIGTINEQFF.

The rearrangement uses TRBV4-1 and TRBJ2-3, with 7 bases that match TRBD1. With V trimmed by 0 bases and J by 0 bases, 3 bases remained unmatched. Germline V lookup: CDR1 MGHRA, CDR2 YSYEKL. The CDR3 covers 16 residues. Here the CDR3 DNA reads TGCGCCAGCAGCCAAGATCCAGGGGGTAGCACAGATACGCAGTATTTT. Translating it yields CASSQDPGGSTDTQYF.

The rearrangement links TRBV7-2 to TRBJ1-4, with D unresolved. V was clipped by 4 bases and J by 5 bases, with 11 bases between them. Germline CDR1 SGHTA, CDR2 FQGNSA. The CDR3 is 14 amino acids. The CDR3 bases are TGTGCCAGCAGCTCAGGAGTGGGAAATGAAAAACTGTTTTTT. Translation gives CASSSGVGNEKLFF.

V usage is TRBV6-5 and J usage is TRBJ2-7; D unresolved. The CDR3 consists of 15 residues. Germline CDR1 and CDR2: MNHEY and SVGAGI. Trimming cost V 3 bases and J 3 bases, with 15 bases left between them. The CDR3 reads CASSYGRERSYEQYF. The CDR3 nucleotides read TGTGCCAGCAGTTATGGAAGGGAAAGAAGCTACGAGCAGTACTTC.

This clone has only a few counts. This chain links TRBV10-2 with TRBJ1-1; TRBD1 might be the D (6 bases). The CDR3 spans 15 residues. Trimming shortened V by 0 bases and J by 2 bases, and 10 bases separated the two germline ends. Germline V lookup: CDR1 WSHSY, CDR2 SAAADI. This CDR3 is CASSESEGGNTEAFF. The CDR3 DNA sequence: TGCGCCAGCAGTGAGTCGGAGGGGGGCAACACTGAAGCTTTCTTT.

V usage is TRBV11-3 and J usage is TRBJ2-5; 7 bases agree with TRBD1. The CDR3 is made up of 12 amino acids. The germline V gene encodes CDR1 SGHNT and CDR2 YENEEA. Trimming removed 8 bases from V and 7 bases from J; junction bases left unmatched: 7. CDR3 in DNA: TGTGCCAGCGGCGACAGGGTAGGGACCCAGTACTTC. Translating gives CASGDRVGTQYF.

As regards this clone: The same CDR3 can be traced to other DNA sequences in this sample. The chain employs TRBV28 and TRBJ2-2; D is uncertain. The germline V and J ends were trimmed by 5 bases and 2 bases, with 3 bases remaining between them. The CDR3 has 12 amino acids. CDR1 is MDHEN and CDR2 is SYDVKM in the germline V gene. The CDR3 reads CASSLNTGELFF. The CDR3 nucleotides are TGTGCCAGCAGTCTCAACACCGGGGAGCTGTTTTTT.

For this clone: Other nucleotide sequences from this sample produce the same CDR3. This chain uses TRBV6-5 with TRBJ2-7; the match to TRBD2 covers 12 bases. With V trimmed by 7 bases and J by 2 bases, 3 bases remained unmatched. The CDR3 is made up of 14 amino acids. CDR1 and CDR2 (germline): MNHEY, SVGAGI. CDR3 sequence reads: CASTRTSGTYEQYF. In nucleotides, the CDR3 is TGTGCCAGCACCCGGACTAGCGGGACCTACGAGCAGTACTTC.

The chain couples TRBV6-6 to TRBJ2-7; 9 bases line up with TRBD1. The V gene's germline CDR1 is MNHNY and CDR2 SVGAGI (reference sequence). The CDR3 runs to 15 residues. J was trimmed by 2 bases and V by 4 bases; bases with no gene match: 6. CDR3 region: CASSSGQGRTYEQYF. The CDR3 region has the DNA TGTGCCAGCAGTTCGGGACAGGGAAGGACCTACGAGCAGTACTTC.

The V gene is TRBV15, the J gene TRBJ2-3; the D call may be TRBD1 or TRBD2 (6 bases each). V was clipped by 0 bases and J by 1 base, with 11 bases between them. The CDR3 consists of 16 residues. Germline V CDR1 and CDR2: LNHNV, YYDKDF (reference sequence). The CDR3 DNA sequence: TGTGCCACCAGCAGAGATGATAGGGGGGGCACAGATACGCAGTATTTT. Translating it yields CATSRDDRGGTDTQYF.

The chain joins TRBV2 to TRBJ1-2, with D possibly TRBD1 on 6 matching bases. The CDR3 length is 13 residues. Looked up from germline, CDR1 is SNHLY and CDR2 is FYNNEI. Trimming removed 6 bases from V and 6 bases from J, with 14 bases in between. DNA for the CDR3: TGTGCCAGCAGCCCCCAGGGGTTACATGGCTACACCTTC. It yields the protein CASSPQGLHGYTF.

The chain carries TRBV7-2 and TRBJ2-3; TRBD2 matches at 11 bases. V lost 4 bases to trimming and J lost 0 bases; unmatched junction nucleotides: 6. CDR3 length equals 17 residues. Per germline, CDR1 SGHTA and CDR2 FQGNSA. The CDR3: CASSSRLAGFSTDTQYF. DNA for the CDR3: TGTGCCAGCAGCTCGAGACTAGCGGGGTTCAGCACAGATACGCAGTATTTT.

Note on this clone: This CDR3 is also generated by other DNA sequences in the sample. The chain recombines TRBV4-1 with TRBJ1-5, with a weak D call TRBD1 (5 bases). The germline gives CDR1 MGHRA, CDR2 YSYEKL. This CDR3 spans 16 amino acids. The V gene lost 0 bases and the J gene lost 4 bases, with 13 bases spanning the gap. The CDR3 loop is CASSQEGGGTNQPQHF. DNA of the CDR3: TGCGCCAGCAGCCAAGAGGGGGGGGGTACGAATCAGCCCCAGCATTTT.

This clone came up once. The chain has TRBV19 and TRBJ2-7, with no clear D. V shed 4 bases and J shed 3 bases, with 10 bases lying between them. Looked up from germline, CDR1 is LNHDA and CDR2 is SQIVND (reference sequence). This CDR3 spans 13 amino acids. The CDR3 loop reads CASSTSHGYEQYF. For the CDR3, the DNA is TGTGCCAGTAGTACGTCCCACGGCTACGAGCAGTACTTC.

The rearrangement joins TRBV2 to TRBJ2-2, with 9 bases that match TRBD1. The V gene end was trimmed by 6 bases and the J gene end by 6 bases; junction bases not matched to a gene: 8. The CDR3 covers 15 residues. Looked up from germline, CDR1 is SNHLY and CDR2 is FYNNEI. CDR3: CASRLGTGKSGELFF. The CDR3 DNA follows: TGTGCCAGCAGACTAGGGACAGGGAAATCCGGGGAGCTGTTTTTT.

The chain uses TRBV7-3 and TRBJ2-1; the D gene could be TRBD1 or TRBD2 (6 bases each). The CDR3 extends over 15 amino acids. Per germline, CDR1 SGHTA and CDR2 FQGTGA. The V gene lost 3 bases and the J gene lost 6 bases, with 15 bases spanning the gap. The CDR3 DNA reads TGTGCCAGCAGCTTTGGGGGGACAAAGGGCAATGAGCAGTTCTTC. This gives the protein CASSFGGTKGNEQFF.

The chain combines TRBV6-6 with TRBJ1-5; no clear D. This CDR3 has 14 amino acids. Germline lookup yields CDR1 MNHNY and CDR2 SVGAGI (reference sequence). The ends were cut back, 2 bases at V and 3 bases at J, with 8 bases in the middle. The CDR3 region has the DNA TGTGCCAGCAGTTACCCCCCCGACAATCAGCCCCAGCATTTT. Its protein product is CASSYPPDNQPQHF.